This T cell receptor beta chain was identified during a study of post-analysis software for immune sequencing data. On the study more broadly: Relapsing-remitting, secondary progressive and progressive-relapsing forms of multiple sclerosis all featured among disease courses.

Regarding this clonotype: What it recognizes is unknown.

TCR beta libraries were prepared from cDNA with unique molecular identifiers. Between roughly 0.9 and 11 million T cells gave rise to roughly 0.5 million cDNA molecules. MiXCR, applied by TCRdb to the PCR reads, yields one record per CDR3 protein. Of almost 700,000 distinct CDR3 sequences in the sample, 59% were seen once. Findings of the study overall: The normalized Chao1 diversity of multiple sclerosis patients was significantly lower than that of controls.

Sequencing input: blood. The sequence came from a girl aged 2 to 9 with multiple sclerosis.

CDR3 coding DNA: TGCAGCGTCCGATGGCGGACTAGCGGGGGGGGGAAGGAGCAGTTCTTC. Translated: CSVRWRTSGGGKEQFF. This rearrangement joins TRBV29-1 to TRBJ2-1, with TRBD2 identical over 15 bases. The germline gives CDR1 SQVTM, CDR2 ANQGSEA. This CDR3 comprises 16 residues. The J segment lost 10 bases and the V segment lost 6 bases, leaving 13 bases of the junction unmatched.